Listed below are T cell receptor beta chains from one sample, sequenced in a study of shared clonotypes between healthy human individuals. Data came from immunoSEQ multiplex PCR; TCRdb stores just in-frame clones and leaves some out. In the table there are about 490,000 clones, 75% to 85% of which are singletons. Source material: PBMCs. All receptors come from a woman aged 40 to 50 in good health. Some clones in this sample may be carry-over from other donors' samples. Both conserved end residues are part of each CDR3.

>TRBV18
CASSPGLDEKLFF
>TRBV4-3
CASSQDPSDRTYGYTF
>TRBV10-3
CAISPQTGAFNEKLFF
>TRBV23-1
CASSPPSGQGAYEQYF
>TRBV5-1
CASSPQQGAGGYTF
>TRBV28
CASSTARRWGRAQTYNEQFF
>TRBV29-1
CSVGARSSGDEQYF
>TRBV5-1
CASSPTPSSGRAVGGELFF
>TRBV19
CASTDPTGGSETQYF
>TRBV30
CAWSVRQGAGYTF
>TRBV28
CASSSFSGIDYEQYF
>TRBV19
CASSLMTRNTEAFF
>TRBV10-1
CASSYKVIPFSSQPQHF
>TRBV7-2
CASSLGGQGTGANVLTF
>TRBV2
CASNVVGTEAFF
>TRBV28
CASTLYGQGRRLNTGELFF
>TRBV29-1
CSVEDLEAGGGYEQYF
>TRBV29-1
CSVGRGGEQFF
>TRBV14
CASSRGQPGHEQYF
>TRBV7-8
CASSLSIKGGTEAFF
>TRBV29-1
CSVGGIGNTIYF